These T cell receptor beta chains were read from a single sample in a study of CD8 T cells in Susac syndrome. Each CDR3 protein gets one entry after TCRdb re-called the immunoSEQ multiplex PCR reads with MiXCR. The sample contains roughly 150,000 distinct CDR3 sequences, roughly 96% of which appear only once. The source material was CD8+ T cells from PBMCs. These receptor sequences come from a human donor with multiple sclerosis. Both conserved end residues are part of each CDR3. The D gene is left open where the match is weak. Clone sizes are given selectively: once, few, many, or a class where the clone is expanded.

j_call	d_call	clone_size	v_call	cdr3_nt	cdr3_aa
TRBJ1-1	TRBD1	NA	TRBV27	TGTGCCAGCAGTTCCCTTCAGGGGGGAATCACTGAAGCTTTCTTT	CASSSLQGGITEAFF
TRBJ2-2	NA	NA	TRBV29-1	TGCAGCGTTGAAGGATTGGGGCCCACCGGGGAGCTGTTTTTT	CSVEGLGPTGELFF
TRBJ2-7	NA	NA	TRBV30	TGTGCCTGGAGTTCAGAGTCCTACGAGCAGTACTTC	CAWSSESYEQYF
TRBJ2-1	NA	NA	TRBV19	TGTGCCAGTAGTACTCTGGAGAACAATGAGCAGTTCTTC	CASSTLENNEQFF
TRBJ1-5	NA	NA	TRBV6-5	TGTGCCAGCAGCACAGGGTTTGGGCAGCCCCAGCATTTT	CASSTGFGQPQHF
TRBJ1-5	NA	NA	TRBV19	TGTGCCAGTACCCCTGGGGGGTCGCGAGGGTTGGGTCAGCCCCAGCATTTT	CASTPGGSRGLGQPQHF
TRBJ2-7	NA	NA	TRBV9	TGTGCCAGCAGCGCAGAGCACGAGCAGTACTTC	CASSAEHEQYF
TRBJ2-1	TRBD1	NA	TRBV19	TGTGCCAGCGATCAGGGGGACCCCTACAATGAGCAGTTCTTC	CASDQGDPYNEQFF
TRBJ2-7	NA	NA	TRBV6-5	TGTGCCAGCAGTTTTACGGGGGATACCTACGAGCAGTACTTC	CASSFTGDTYEQYF
TRBJ2-7	NA	once	TRBV5-1	TGCGCCAGCAGCTTCAGACAGGACGAGCAGTACTTC	CASSFRQDEQYF
TRBJ2-1	NA	NA	TRBV20-1	TGCAGTGCCGTCCCGGAAATCTCCTACAATGAGCAGTTCTTC	CSAVPEISYNEQFF